Below, 3 T cell receptor beta chains from the same sample are listed, as sequenced in a study of identical twins. TCRdb passed the 5' RACE reads through MiXCR, listing each CDR3 protein once. The sample has 310,000 or so distinct CDR3 sequences, over 8.5% seen once. This sample was shared with a second study, whose subject was yellow fever vaccine responses in identical twins.

Sequencing used CD8+ T cells sorted from blood. The receptors shown here come from a woman younger than 35 in good health.

Only a few counts were recorded for this clonotype. This chain connects TRBV4-2 to TRBJ1-1; TRBD1 aligns across 9 bases. The CDR3 contains 15 residues. Trimming cost V 0 bases and J 4 bases; bases outside gene matches: 3. The V gene's germline CDR1 is LGHNA and CDR2 YNFKEQ. The CDR3 reads CASSQDEGQGTEAFF. The CDR3 DNA reads TGTGCCAGCAGCCAAGATGAGGGACAGGGCACTGAAGCTTTCTTT.

Only a few counts were recorded for this clonotype. J is TRBJ1-5 and V is TRBV14; D is undetermined. The CDR3 spans 13 residues. Germline V gene sequence: CDR1 SGHDN, CDR2 FVKESK. The ends were cut back, 6 bases at V and 6 bases at J, with 12 bases in the middle. CDR3 amino acids: CASSRSGGQPQHF. In DNA form, the CDR3 reads TGTGCCAGCAGTCGATCGGGAGGTCAGCCCCAGCATTTT.

The rearrangement joins TRBV29-1 to TRBJ1-2; D ambiguous. Germline-derived CDR1 and CDR2 are SQVTM and ANQGSEA. The CDR3 contains 13 residues. Deletions cut 7 bases from V and 3 bases from J, with 15 bases between. Written as DNA, the CDR3 is TGCAGCGCCTCCGGAGGGTCGGACTATGGCTACACCTTC. As protein: CSASGGSDYGYTF.